A selection of T cell receptor beta chains follows, all from one sample in a study of OX40 agonist ivuxolimab in advanced cancers. TCRdb's table, derived via immunoSEQ multiplex PCR, lists solely in-frame clones and lacks some. The sample contains tens of thousands of clones, 80% to 85% of which appear only once. The source material was CD4+ or CD8+ T cells sorted from blood, sampled in a trial of the OX40 agonist ivuxolimab. The receptors were gathered from an adult with an advanced solid tumor such as melanoma, head and neck, liver or kidney cancer. CDR3s include the opening cysteine and the closing phenylalanine or tryptophan. The order of the fields is clone size, D gene, J gene, V gene, CDR3 protein. The D gene is left open where the match is weak. Clone size is not always given. Where it is, it says once, few, many or a class for expanded clones.

>-|-|TRBJ2-7|TRBV2
CASRLDISYEQYF
>-|-|TRBJ2-3|TRBV11-2
CASSSVLDTQYF
>-|TRBD2|TRBJ2-7|TRBV28
CASSRLAGTNEQYF
>-|TRBD1|TRBJ2-3|TRBV11-2
CASRELDRVKQYF
>-|-|TRBJ2-3|TRBV19
CASSPPGQGTDTQYF
>once|-|TRBJ1-1|TRBV13
CASSLGLISEAFF
>-|-|TRBJ2-1|TRBV30
CAWSATGGAGNEQFF
>-|TRBD1|TRBJ2-3|TRBV10-3
CAISDTGGRTDTQYF
>-|TRBD1|TRBJ1-5|TRBV6-1
CASSEGQGVRYSNQPQHF
>-|-|TRBJ1-1|TRBV19
CASSIDGSLNTEAFF
>-|-|TRBJ1-1|TRBV9
CASSPHGFSTEAFF
>-|-|TRBJ2-5|TRBV28
CASTAPMETQYF
>-|-|TRBJ1-1|TRBV7-8
CASSLFRSTEAFF
>-|-|TRBJ1-5|TRBV6-6
CASSAGGHQPQHF
>-|-|TRBJ1-1|TRBV5-1
CASSPGAVDTEAFF
>-|-|TRBJ1-1|TRBV5-1
CASAGGNTEAFF
>-|-|TRBJ2-2|TRBV9
CASSVAGVRTGELFF
>-|TRBD1|TRBJ1-1|TRBV28
CASTGRGRGDNTEAFF
>-|-|TRBJ1-4|TRBV28
CASRVIGATNEKLFF
>-|-|TRBJ1-4|TRBV9
CASSESTTTNEKLFF
>-|TRBD2|TRBJ2-1|TRBV29-1
CSAWGGYNEQFF
>-|-|TRBJ1-5|TRBV6-6
CASSGDSQSNQPQHF
>once|-|TRBJ1-5|TRBV2
CASSGRGANQPQHF
>-|TRBD1|TRBJ2-7|TRBV4-1
CASSRQGELYEQYF
>-|TRBD1|TRBJ1-2|TRBV29-1
CSVGGGQARNSYGYTF
>-|TRBD1|TRBJ2-5|TRBV28
CASSLSTGGYQETQYF
>-|-|TRBJ2-2|TRBV19
CASSPKGGFTGELFF
>once|TRBD1|TRBJ2-3|TRBV5-1
CASSPGTGLDTQYF
>-|-|TRBJ2-3|TRBV5-8
CASSRGASHGDTQYF
>-|TRBD2|-|TRBV7-2
CASSLSASGSGEQYF
>-|TRBD1|TRBJ2-5|TRBV5-1
CASSFYFGQGTSGETQYF
>-|-|TRBJ1-3|TRBV11-2
CASSRWGGRENTIYF
>medium-sized|TRBD1|TRBJ1-3|TRBV7-9
CASSLGTGTGAGNTIYF
>-|TRBD1|TRBJ2-7|TRBV7-2
CASSPRDRGGDEQYF
>once|-|TRBJ1-1|TRBV7-9
CASTSLIPEAFF
>once|-|TRBJ2-1|TRBV27
CASKRTLANEQFF
>once|-|TRBJ2-7|TRBV5-4
CASSLDGNEQYF
>-|TRBD2|TRBJ2-3|TRBV5-1
CASSSLAVEDTQYF
>-|-|TRBJ1-2|TRBV6-1
CASSEGSSQLWGYTF
>-|TRBD2|TRBJ2-3|TRBV15
CATSRDPSGRADTQYF
>-|-|TRBJ1-1|TRBV2
CASSELDSPEAFF
>-|-|TRBJ2-1|TRBV5-4
CASSLGLGVDNEQFF
>-|-|TRBJ1-5|TRBV5-1
CASSLTPGQPQHF
>-|TRBD1|TRBJ1-4|TRBV30
CAWSQGGANSMYEKLFF
>-|-|TRBJ2-5|TRBV5-1
CASSLGHLETQYF
>-|-|TRBJ1-5|TRBV6-5
CASSPGIYSNQPQHF
>-|TRBD1|TRBJ1-1|TRBV7-9
CASSLRDREDTEAFF
>-|TRBD2|TRBJ2-2|TRBV5-4
CASSPAGGGSTGELFF
>-|-|TRBJ2-5|TRBV13
CASSSTGERQETQYF
>-|-|TRBJ2-5|TRBV4-1
CASSPMGETQYF
>-|-|TRBJ2-1|TRBV7-7
CASSRSRDGEQFF
>-|TRBD1|TRBJ1-1|TRBV7-2
CASSRGQGLGNTEAFF
>once|TRBD2|TRBJ2-5|TRBV7-2
CASSLLAGIQETQYF
>few|-|TRBJ1-6|TRBV6-4
CASSLMSDSPLHF
>few|-|TRBJ1-1|TRBV19
CASSLRGWDTEAFF
>-|TRBD1|TRBJ2-3|TRBV29-1
CSVPGTAITDTQYF
>once|TRBD2|TRBJ2-2|TRBV5-1
CASSFTSGFGELFF